This T cell receptor beta chain was sequenced in a study of PD-L1 blockade in urothelial cancer. Study in general: When patients started atezolizumab at some point between 2013 and 2015, it was given at 1,200 mg intravenously every 3 weeks. Blood was tested 3 weeks (second dose) and 6 weeks into treatment.

Germline-derived CDR1 and CDR2 are SGHDN and FVKESK. The V end was cut by 4 bases, the J end by 2 bases, with 11 bases between. The CDR3 is 14 residues long. PCRs each included synthetic TCR analog templates spiked in. Profiling relied on immunoSEQ multiplex PCR, and the TCRdb table lists in-frame clones only, not all of them. The data hold around 30,000 clones, with approximately 79% observed a single time. As for this clone: The antigen remains undetermined.

General observations from the study: TCR clonality was measured in pretreatment peripheral blood. Clonality below the median predicted better survival.

The sample was PBMCs, taken around atezolizumab (anti-PD-L1) treatment. The genes are TRBV14 and TRBJ2-5; D perhaps matches TRBD2 (6 bases). This clonotype originated in a man aged 45-65 years with urothelial cancer. The CDR3 coding sequence is TGTGCCAGCAGCCGACCGGGACTGCAAGAGACCCAGTACTTC. Translation: CASSRPGLQETQYF.